These 9 T cell receptor beta chains were sequenced from one sample in a study of T-cell memory formation after mild COVID-19. TCRdb ran MiXCR on the 5' RACE reads and lists one entry per CDR3 protein. The repertoire holds a few hundred thousand distinct CDR3 sequences, with 16% as singletons. What was sequenced was PBMCs or a T cell subset sorted from them (not recorded which). These receptor sequences come from a man between 18 and 35 years old who had mild COVID-19 (a few samples of this study predate the infection). Cell type and time point are not known.

The chain is built from TRBV6-2 or TRBV6-3 and TRBJ2-3; 9 bases fit TRBD1. The V segment lost 6 bases and the J segment 3 bases; nucleotides outside the gene matches: 7. The CDR3 covers 15 residues. Germline-derived CDR1 and CDR2 are MNHEY and SVGEGT. The CDR3 sequence is CASSTRQGGTDTQYF. Here the CDR3 DNA reads TGTGCCAGCAGCACTCGACAGGGGGGTACAGATACGCAGTATTTT.

In its sample, this clonotype was seen a few times. The chain is built from TRBV20-1 and TRBJ1-3, with D uncertain. Trimming removed 6 bases at V and 0 bases at J, with 12 bases between. The CDR3 has 14 residues. Per the germline V gene, CDR1 is DFQATT and CDR2 is SNEGSKA (reference sequence). The CDR3 region has the DNA TGCAGTGCGGAGAGAGCTTCCTCTGGAAACACCATATATTTT. This encodes CSAERASSGNTIYF.

The rearrangement uses TRBV7-9 and TRBJ2-1; D is undetermined. V gave up 5 bases and J gave up 3 bases, with 5 bases separating them. The CDR3 spans 12 residues. Germline CDR1 SEHNR, CDR2 FQNEAQ (reference sequence). This chain's CDR3 is CASSHLYNEQFF. CDR3 nucleotide sequence: TGTGCCAGCAGCCACCTCTACAATGAGCAGTTCTTC.

This clonotype was counted between two and nine times. The chain uses TRBV5-1 and TRBJ2-7; 9 nucleotides agree with TRBD1. In germline, CDR1 is SGHRS, CDR2 YFSETQ. This CDR3 region has 13 residues. Losses at the gene ends were 4 bases for V and 6 bases for J; bases not matched to a gene: 5. The DNA of the CDR3 is TGCGCCAGCAGCCCCGGGACAGGGAGCGAGCAGTACGTC. It encodes CASSPGTGSEQYV.

At least ten counts were recorded for this clonotype. The chain joins TRBV28 to TRBJ2-5; D is unclear. The CDR3 spans 12 residues. Germline V gene data show CDR1 as MDHEN and CDR2 as SYDVKM. V was trimmed by 5 bases and J by 6 bases, leaving 10 bases between them. CDR3 DNA: TGTGCCAGCAGTCTCCTAAAGAAGACCCAGTACTTC. Its translation is CASSLLKKTQYF.

The chain combines TRBV28 with TRBJ1-1; D unresolved. Germline V gene sequence: CDR1 MDHEN, CDR2 SYDVKM. Trimming removed 10 bases from V and 11 bases from J, with 14 bases in between. CDR3 size: 10 residues. The CDR3 bases are TGTGCCACTTTTTTGTCAGGTGCTTTCTTT. Translating it yields CATFLSGAFF.

The chain has TRBV7-8 and TRBJ1-2; the D gene is possibly TRBD1 (5 bases). Germline V gene sequence: CDR1 SGHVS, CDR2 FQNEAQ. This CDR3 contains 14 residues. The germline V and J ends were trimmed by 5 bases and 0 bases, with 10 bases remaining between them. The CDR3 spells CASSLDNSNYGYTF. The CDR3 DNA follows: TGTGCCAGCAGCCTGGACAACTCTAACTATGGCTACACCTTC.

This clonotype has more than one count but fewer than ten. This chain uses TRBV7-6 with TRBJ2-2, with 13 nucleotides matching TRBD2. Germline loops: CDR1 SGHVS, CDR2 FNYEAQ. The CDR3 has 16 residues. J gave up 1 base and V 6 bases, and 2 bases lay outside the gene matches. CDR3 in DNA: TGTGCCAGCAGTCGACTAGCGGGGGGGAACACCGGGGAGCTGTTTTTT. Its translation is CASSRLAGGNTGELFF.

The chain joins TRBV4-3 to TRBJ2-4, with D unresolved. Germline loops: CDR1 LGHNA, CDR2 YSLEER. The CDR3 is 15 amino acids. Between the trimmed V and J ends, which lost 3 bases and 3 bases, there was a span of 12 bases. CDR3 sequence (DNA): TGCGCCAGCAGCCAGAGCAACATGGGCAAAAACATTCAGTACTTC. Translating it yields CASSQSNMGKNIQYF.